The 23 T cell receptor beta chains reported below all come from one sample, sequenced in a study of blood T cells in healthy people across ages. A sample-barcoded 5' primer and a J-beta primer mix were used in a second PCR of about 6 to 11 cycles. MiXCR, run by TCRdb on the 5' RACE reads, gives a single entry per CDR3 protein. The table records 1.5 million to 2 million distinct CDR3 sequences, 25% to 30% of them present only once. Source material: blood. These receptors were taken from a woman younger than 45 in good health.

The chain has TRBV9 and TRBJ1-4; 11 positions match TRBD1. Germline-derived CDR1 and CDR2 are SGDLS and YYNGEE. V dropped 4 bases and J dropped 3; count of bases not matched to a gene: 14. The length of the CDR3 is 19 residues. CDR3 coding DNA: TGTGCCAGCAGCTCCTCCTACCGGGACAGGGGGATTGCTAATGAAAAACTGTTTTTT. Translation gives CASSSSYRDRGIANEKLFF.

This clonotype was seen many times. This chain connects TRBV10-3 to TRBJ1-5; D is possibly TRBD1 (5 bases). Germline V CDR1 and CDR2: ENHRY, SYGVKD. The V end lost 0 bases, the J end lost 0 bases, and 12 bases lay between the germline ends. This CDR3 is built from 17 residues. The CDR3 coding sequence is TGTGCCATCAGTGAGTCTGGGGGAAGATATAGCAATCAGCCCCAGCATTTT. Encoded protein: CAISESGGRYSNQPQHF.

This clonotype was seen more than once but under ten times. CDR3 nucleotide sequence: TGTGCCAGCAGCTTAGACGGTTCACGGCTAGAGCAGTTCTTC. The encoded protein is CASSLDGSRLEQFF. The V gene is TRBV7-2, the J gene TRBJ2-1, with unresolved D. The length of the CDR3 is 14 residues. Per the germline V gene, CDR1 is SGHTA and CDR2 is FQGNSA. V was trimmed by 1 base and J by 10 bases, leaving 14 bases between them. Using reference TRBV7-2 and TRBJ2-1 for the parts outside the CDR3, the full variable domain is GAGVSQSPSNKVTEKGKDVELRCDPISGHTALYWYRQSLGQGLEFLIYFQGNSAPDKSGLPSDRFSAERTGGSVSTLTIQRTQQEDSAVYLCASSLDGSRLEQFFGPGTRLTVL.

The chain is built from TRBV3-1 and TRBJ2-4, with D perhaps being TRBD1 or TRBD2 (6 bases each). Trimming cost V 8 bases and J 5 bases, with 16 bases left between them. There are 14 residues in the CDR3. Per germline, CDR1 LGHDT and CDR2 YNNKEL (reference sequence). CDR3 in DNA: TGTGCCAGCGGTCGGCGGGACATCGAAAACATTCAGTACTTC. Protein sequence: CASGRRDIENIQYF.

With regard to this clonotype: A much larger clone lies a single base off, so this may be a read error. This chain connects TRBV4-1 to TRBJ2-1, with a tentative D call TRBD1 (6 bases). V lost 4 bases to trimming and J lost 10 bases, with 20 bases between them. This CDR3 spans 15 amino acids. Per germline, CDR1 MGHRA and CDR2 YSYEKL. The CDR3 DNA reads as TGCGCCAGCAGCCCCCGGACAGCACTCACCTACGAGCAGTTCTTC. Translating it yields CASSPRTALTYEQFF.

This clonotype was picked up a small number of times. The chain has TRBV6-1 and TRBJ2-3; 9 nucleotides match TRBD2. The CDR3 runs 15 residues. CDR1 is MNHNS, CDR2 SASEGT, per germline. V gave up 8 bases and J gave up 2 bases; unmatched junction bases: 8. As DNA, the CDR3 is TGTGCCAGCGGAGACCTAGCGGGATCCACAGATACGCAGTATTTT. Protein product: CASGDLAGSTDTQYF.

CDR3 DNA sequence: TGCAGTGCTCTTAGCGGGGGGAATTACAATGAGCAGTTCTTC. It specifies CSALSGGNYNEQFF. This sequence joins TRBV20-1 and TRBJ2-1, with TRBD2 identical over 10 bases. The CDR3 extends over 14 amino acids. Germline V CDR1 and CDR2: DFQATT, SNEGSKA (reference sequence). J was trimmed by 4 bases and V by 5 bases; bases with no gene match: 5.

This clonotype was counted only a few times. The chain joins TRBV5-5 to TRBJ2-4; 8 nucleotides align to TRBD1. The CDR3 loop spans 16 amino acids. From germline, CDR1 is SGHKS and CDR2 YYEKEE (reference sequence). The V gene end was trimmed by 1 base and the J gene end by 13 bases; junction bases not matched to a gene: 16. CDR3 protein: CASSLRGDRTYNEQYF. CDR3 DNA sequence: TGTGCCAGCAGCTTGAGGGGGGACAGGACCTACAATGAGCAGTACTTC.

V usage is TRBV14 and J usage is TRBJ2-4; 7 bases line up with TRBD1. The CDR3 totals 15 residues. The V gene's germline CDR1 is SGHDN and CDR2 FVKESK. J was trimmed by 6 bases and V by 4 bases; bases with no gene match: 9. CDR3 residues: CASSPDRVERNIQYF. CDR3 in DNA: TGTGCCAGCAGCCCCGACAGGGTAGAGAGAAACATTCAGTACTTC.

The rearrangement joins TRBV20-1 to TRBJ2-1; TRBD2 agrees at 10 bases. CDR3 length equals 15 residues. Germline-derived CDR1 and CDR2 are DFQATT and SNEGSKA (reference sequence). V dropped 2 bases and J dropped 6; count of bases not matched to a gene: 7. This CDR3 reads CSARYPSGRCNEQFF. The DNA of the CDR3 is TGCAGTGCTAGATACCCTAGCGGGAGATGCAATGAGCAGTTCTTC.

The J gene is TRBJ2-3, the V gene TRBV20-1; TRBD2 agrees at 11 bases. Germline-derived CDR1 and CDR2 are DFQATT and SNEGSKA (reference sequence). The CDR3 has 16 amino acids. Unmatched junction bases numbered 4, after V lost 0 bases and J lost 2 bases. CDR3 in DNA: TGCAGTGCTAGAGATATGGGACTAGCGGCCACAGATACGCAGTATTTT. Translation: CSARDMGLAATDTQYF.

The sample holds a few counts of this clonotype. This rearrangement joins TRBV7-8 to TRBJ2-7, with D perhaps assigned TRBD1 or TRBD2 (7 bases each). Trimming stripped 1 base from V and 2 bases from J, with 18 bases between. Germline assignment: CDR1 SGHVS and CDR2 FQNEAQ. This CDR3 comprises 17 residues. CDR3 amino acids: CASSLEGAGEAAYEQYF. In DNA form, the CDR3 reads TGTGCCAGCAGCTTAGAGGGGGCGGGGGAAGCGGCCTACGAGCAGTACTTC.

As for this clonotype: The junction differs from germline at one of its ends, possibly a read error. V usage is TRBV3-1 and J usage is TRBJ2-3; no reliable D call. The CDR3 contains 12 residues. Germline V gene lookup returns CDR1 LGHDT and CDR2 YNNKEL (reference sequence). CDR3 sequence: CAGSQESSTQYF. The CDR3 region has the DNA TGTGCCGGCAGCCAAGAGTCTAGTACGCAGTATTTT.

The chain has TRBV20-1 and TRBJ1-1; D is unclear. The germline V and J ends were trimmed by 6 bases and 4 bases, with 15 bases remaining between them. Germline assignment: CDR1 DFQATT and CDR2 SNEGSKA (reference sequence). CDR3 size: 13 residues. The CDR3 DNA is TGCAGTGCCCCTATGGCCAGAACCACTGAAGCTTTCTTT. Its protein product is CSAPMARTTEAFF.

This clonotype was observed a handful of times. The gene calls are TRBV6-6 and TRBJ1-1; 7 bases fit TRBD1. The J segment lost 4 bases and the V segment lost 5 bases, leaving 7 bases of the junction unmatched. CDR3 length: 14 residues. The V gene's germline CDR1 is MNHNY and CDR2 SVGAGI (reference sequence). The chain's CDR3 is CASSRDSATTEAFF. The CDR3 region has the DNA TGTGCCAGCAGTCGGGACAGCGCAACCACTGAAGCTTTCTTT.

This chain connects TRBV4-1 to TRBJ2-7, with TRBD2 identical over 9 bases. CDR1 is MGHRA, CDR2 YSYEKL, per germline. CDR3 length: 16 amino acids. After removal of 2 bases from V and 0 bases from J, the junction contained 5 bases not matched to a gene. In DNA, the CDR3 is TGCGCCAGCAGCCAAACAAGCGGGAGGAGCTCCTACGAGCAGTACTTC. Translation: CASSQTSGRSSYEQYF.

This clonotype was counted between two and nine times. This chain joins TRBV29-1 and TRBJ1-1; D might be TRBD1 (5 bases). CDR1 is SQVTM and CDR2 is ANQGSEA in the germline V gene. Trimming took 4 bases from V and 0 from J, leaving 12 bases between them. CDR3 length: 14 residues. The CDR3 region is CSVVPQGLNTEAFF. The DNA for the CDR3 is TGCAGCGTTGTGCCGCAGGGCCTGAACACTGAAGCTTTCTTT.

This clonotype was seen many times. The CDR3 bases are TGTGCCAGCAGCCCTGGGTGGGCAGGCAACTCCTACAATGAGCAGTTCTTC. It is translated as CASSPGWAGNSYNEQFF. The gene calls are TRBV7-9 and TRBJ2-1; D unresolved. V lost 5 bases and J 0 bases, leaving 17 bases between the germline ends. Per germline, CDR1 SEHNR and CDR2 FQNEAQ (reference sequence). The CDR3 totals 17 residues. The whole variable domain, remainder taken from reference TRBV7-9 and TRBJ2-1, is DTGVSQNPRHKITKRGQNVTFRCDPISEHNRLYWYRQTLGQGPEFLTYFQNEAQLEKSRLLSDRFSAERPKGSFSTLEIQRTEQGDSAMYLCASSPGWAGNSYNEQFFGPGTRLTVL.

V gene TRBV28 combines with J gene TRBJ2-1, with 8 nucleotides matching TRBD1. The germline V gene encodes CDR1 MDHEN and CDR2 SYDVKM. The CDR3 has 15 amino acids. J was trimmed by 0 bases and V by 6 bases; bases with no gene match: 4. DNA for the CDR3: TGTGCCAGCAGGTCTACAGGGGGCTCCTACAATGAGCAGTTCTTC. Amino acid sequence: CASRSTGGSYNEQFF.

This clonotype was seen many times. This chain links TRBV2 with TRBJ2-5; D may be TRBD1 or TRBD2 (5 bases each). V shed 7 bases and J shed 5 bases, with 17 bases lying between them. CDR3 length equals 14 residues. Germline V gives CDR1 SNHLY, CDR2 FYNNEI. Written as DNA, the CDR3 is TGTGCCAGCATCCAGGGTCTCGAGGGGGAGACCCAGTACTTC. It yields the protein CASIQGLEGETQYF. The variable domain in full, with the rest retrieved from reference TRBV2 and TRBJ2-5, is EPEVTQTPSHQVTQMGQEVILRCVPISNHLYFYWYRQILGQKVEFLVSFYNNEISEKSEIFDDQFSVERPDGSNFTLKIRSTKLEDSAMYFCASIQGLEGETQYFGPGTRLLVL.

In its sample, this clonotype was seen a few times. The chain employs TRBV12-3 or TRBV12-4 and TRBJ2-7; tentatively, D is TRBD2 (5 bases). Trimming removed 3 bases from V and 7 bases from J, with 19 bases in between. The CDR3 is made up of 15 amino acids. The CDR3 sequence is CASSLTREPGIEQYF. The CDR3 nucleotides read TGTGCCAGCAGTTTGACGAGGGAGCCGGGGATAGAGCAGTACTTC.

Details on this clonotype: This CDR3 is missing its conserved last phenylalanine or tryptophan, likely due to a read error. In DNA form, the CDR3 reads TGCGCCAGCAGCAATGGACAGGGAGGCGGGGAGCTGTTTTTG. The encoded protein is CASSNGQGGGELFL. The chain is built from TRBV5-1 and TRBJ2-2; 8 bases are a match to TRBD1. The CDR3 totals 14 residues. Germline V gene lookup returns CDR1 SGHRS and CDR2 YFSETQ. The V gene end was trimmed by 4 bases and the J gene end by 7 bases; junction bases not matched to a gene: 6.

The gene calls are TRBV5-1 and TRBJ2-1; 7 bases align to TRBD2. V dropped 4 bases and J dropped 6; count of bases not matched to a gene: 10. Looked up from germline, CDR1 is SGHRS and CDR2 is YFSETQ. The CDR3 is made up of 15 amino acids. CDR3 protein: CASSPRGGGINEQFF. The CDR3 coding sequence is TGCGCCAGCAGCCCCCGGGGCGGGGGAATCAATGAGCAGTTCTTC.